A selection of T cell receptor beta chains follows, all from one sample in a study of T cell changes during pregnancy in multiple sclerosis. Data came from immunoSEQ multiplex PCR; TCRdb stores just in-frame clones and leaves some out. The sample holds 130,000 or so clones; 90% to 95% are singletons and the top ten take approximately 6.2%. The sample was peripheral blood, taken before pregnancy. The receptors originated from a female donor with multiple sclerosis, enrolled in a pregnancy study. Both conserved end residues are part of each CDR3. D genes are given only for firm matches. Clone size is given for some rows only: seen once, a few or many times, or a class if the clone is expanded.

j_call cdr3_length v_call d_call clone_size cdr3_nt cdr3_aa
TRBJ2-7 14 TRBV28 TRBD1 NA TGTGCCACCCTAACCGGGACAGGAACCTACGAGCAGTACTTC CATLTGTGTYEQYF
TRBJ2-1 17 TRBV7-8 TRBD2 NA TGTGCCAGCAGCCCGAATAGGCGGGGGGGGCACTACAATGAGCAGTTCTTC CASSPNRRGGHYNEQFF
TRBJ2-2 16 TRBV2 TRBD2 once TGTGCCAGCAGTGAAAGCGGGAGGACCTTTACCGGGGAGCTGTTTTTT CASSESGRTFTGELFF
TRBJ1-6 13 TRBV29-1 NA NA TGCAGCGTAAAGACAGCGACGAATTCACCCCTCCACTTT CSVKTATNSPLHF
TRBJ2-1 15 TRBV5-6 TRBD2 NA TGTGCCAGCTTATTAGCGGGGAGCTCCTACAATGAGCAGTTCTTC CASLLAGSSYNEQFF
TRBJ1-2 13 TRBV7-3 TRBD1 NA TGTGCCAGCAGCTCGACGACAGGGGAAGGCTACACCTTC CASSSTTGEGYTF
TRBJ1-2 14 TRBV6-5 NA NA TGTGCCAGCGGAAGAGGGGGAGGGAACTATGGCTACACCTTC CASGRGGGNYGYTF
TRBJ2-1 14 TRBV27 TRBD2 NA TGTGCCAGCCGCCAGCCTAGCGGATCGAATGAGCAGTTCTTC CASRQPSGSNEQFF
TRBJ2-2 15 TRBV5-1 TRBD2 NA TGCGCCAGCAGCTTGGAGACAACTAGCGTTGGGGAGCTGTTTTTT CASSLETTSVGELFF
TRBJ2-2 14 TRBV5-6 TRBD1 NA TGTGCCAGCAGCTTGGACAGGGGGACTGGGGAGCTGTTTTTT CASSLDRGTGELFF
TRBJ1-4 15 TRBV7-9 NA NA TGTGCCAGCAGTTCAGCCCGGGCAACTAATGAAAAACTGTTTTTT CASSSARATNEKLFF
TRBJ2-7 14 TRBV6-1 TRBD1 NA TGTGCCATTTCCTCGGGACAGGGGGGCTACGAGCAGTACTTC CAISSGQGGYEQYF
TRBJ2-3 16 TRBV28 TRBD2 once TGTGCCAGCAGTTTGGGACTAGCGGGAGTTGCAGATACGCAGTATTTT CASSLGLAGVADTQYF
TRBJ2-7 16 TRBV11-2 TRBD1 NA TGTGCCAGCAGCTCAGGGCCGAGGGACAGAACCTACGAGCAGTACTTC CASSSGPRDRTYEQYF
TRBJ1-1 15 TRBV6-5 TRBD1 NA TGTGCCAGCAAGCAGGGGGCGTTAAGTATAACTGAAGCTTTCTTT CASKQGALSITEAFF
TRBJ2-5 17 TRBV2 NA NA TGTGCCAGCCTTCCCAATAGTATGCTAGGGGCGGTGGAGACCCAGTACTTC CASLPNSMLGAVETQYF
TRBJ2-1 12 TRBV30 TRBD2 NA TGTGCCTGGAGCCCCGGAAGCGGGAGGCAGTTCTTC CAWSPGSGRQFF
TRBJ1-4 13 TRBV6-1 TRBD1 NA TGTGCCAGAAGGACAGGGCCTAATGAAAAACTGTTTTTT CARRTGPNEKLFF
TRBJ1-3 16 TRBV7-7 NA NA TGTGCCAGCAGCTTATTCTTGCGGAGCTCTGGAAACACCATATATTTT CASSLFLRSSGNTIYF
TRBJ1-1 15 TRBV9 NA NA TGTGCCAGCAGCGTAGCCTCTACTTTGAACACTGAAGCTTTCTTT CASSVASTLNTEAFF
TRBJ1-1 13 TRBV2 NA NA TGTGCCAGCAGTGAATACCGGAGACTTGAAGCTTTCTTT CASSEYRRLEAFF
TRBJ2-2 14 TRBV6-5 NA NA TGTGCCAGCAGTCCCCAGGGGTTCTCCGGGGAGCTGTTTTTT CASSPQGFSGELFF
TRBJ2-3 17 TRBV5-1 TRBD2 NA TGCGCCAGCAGCTTGGGGACTAGCGGGAGTAGGACAGATACGCAGTATTTT CASSLGTSGSRTDTQYF
TRBJ2-3 16 TRBV7-2 TRBD1 NA TGTGCCAGCAGCCCGTGGGCGACAGGGCTCACAGATACGCAGTATTTT CASSPWATGLTDTQYF
TRBJ1-4 14 TRBV9 TRBD1 NA TGTGCCAGCAGCGGGGGGACAGCAAATGAAAAACTGTTTTTT CASSGGTANEKLFF
TRBJ1-1 14 TRBV29-1 NA NA TGCAGCGTCCCCTCAGGGCCCCTGAACACTGAAGCTTTCTTT CSVPSGPLNTEAFF
TRBJ1-2 14 TRBV2 NA NA TGTGCCAGCAGTGCCACTCCAGCGGGCTATGGCTACACCTTC CASSATPAGYGYTF
TRBJ1-5 13 TRBV7-2 TRBD1 NA TGTGCCAGCAGCTTCACAGGGGATCAGCCCCAGCATTTT CASSFTGDQPQHF
TRBJ2-7 14 TRBV5-4 NA NA TGTGCCAGCAGCCTTGAGGCCTCCCGATACGAGCAGTACTTC CASSLEASRYEQYF
TRBJ1-1 14 TRBV6-1 NA NA TGTGCCAGCAATTACCCGGGGTCCAACACTGAAGCTTTCTTT CASNYPGSNTEAFF
TRBJ2-1 15 TRBV5-1 TRBD2 NA TGCGCCAGCAGCTTAGGACTAGCGGGGGACGTTGAGCAGTTCTTC CASSLGLAGDVEQFF
TRBJ2-3 13 TRBV25-1 TRBD2 NA TGTGCCAGCAGTGAACTAGCGGGAGTCAGTCCGTATTTT CASSELAGVSPYF
TRBJ2-3 21 TRBV5-1 NA NA TGCGCCAGCAGACCCCCCATGAGAGAGGGACTTACATCCGCGGGGACAGATACGCAGTATTTT CASRPPMREGLTSAGTDTQYF
TRBJ1-2 13 TRBV5-4 NA NA TGTGCCAGCAGCTTGGTACAGAACTATGGCTACACCTTC CASSLVQNYGYTF
TRBJ1-2 14 TRBV4-1 NA NA TGCGCCAGCAGCCAAGATAGGTTTACGGGGGGCTACACCTTC CASSQDRFTGGYTF
TRBJ2-1 14 TRBV11-1 NA NA TGTGCCAGCAGGCAGACCGACAGCTACAATGAGCAGTTCTTC CASRQTDSYNEQFF
TRBJ1-2 13 TRBV27 NA few TGTGCCAGCAGTTTCAGGGAAGGGGATGGCTACACCTTC CASSFREGDGYTF
TRBJ2-2 19 TRBV7-9 TRBD2 NA TGTGCCAGCAGCCCCGAGTGGCTAGCGGCTTTCCGTAGCACCGGGGAGCTGTTTTTT CASSPEWLAAFRSTGELFF
TRBJ1-2 12 TRBV2 TRBD1 NA TGTGCCAGCATCGACAGGGACTATGGCTACACCTTC CASIDRDYGYTF
TRBJ1-2 15 TRBV9 NA NA TGTGCCAGCAGCGTAGCGGCGACAGAAACCTATGGCTACACCTTC CASSVAATETYGYTF
TRBJ2-7 12 TRBV7-9 NA NA TGTGCCAGCAGCTTATTTACCTACGAGCAGTACTTC CASSLFTYEQYF
TRBJ1-1 16 TRBV11-2 NA NA TGTGCCAGCAGCTTAGATGGGCAGGGGAGAAGGACTGAAGCTTTCTTT CASSLDGQGRRTEAFF
TRBJ1-2 14 TRBV30 NA NA TGTGCCTGGAGTGTACGTCAGGGAAGGATGGGCTACACCTTC CAWSVRQGRMGYTF
TRBJ2-7 14 TRBV28 TRBD1 once TGTGCCAGCAGTAGAGACAGGGCTACCTACGAGCAGTACTTC CASSRDRATYEQYF
TRBJ2-1 16 TRBV14 TRBD1 NA TGTGCCAGCAGCGCCCGGGACAGGGGCTCCTACAATGAGCAGTTCTTC CASSARDRGSYNEQFF
TRBJ2-1 16 TRBV11-2 TRBD2 NA TGTGCCAGCAGCTTAACGGGGCGGGGGGGATACAATGAGCAGTTCTTC CASSLTGRGGYNEQFF
TRBJ1-5 14 TRBV28 TRBD1 NA TGTGCCAGCAGCCCCGGACAGGGAGGCCAGCCCCAGCATTTT CASSPGQGGQPQHF
TRBJ2-1 11 TRBV5-1 NA NA TGCGCCAGCAGCCCAGGCAATGAGCAGTTCTTC CASSPGNEQFF
TRBJ1-3 16 TRBV11-2 NA NA TGTGCCAGCAGCTTAGGGTCGAGGCAGCTTGGAAACACCATATATTTT CASSLGSRQLGNTIYF